The source of this TCR beta chain is a study of monozygotic twins with inflammatory bowel disease. Overall study findings and caveats: T cell subtypes that differed could not be told apart. Concordant and discordant twins showed no difference in repertoire similarity, possibly from limited power. IBD patients, compared with healthy twins, shared fewer clonotypes with others (especially with disease activity).

This CDR3 comprises 14 residues. In germline, CDR1 is SGHTA, CDR2 FQGNSA. In regard to this clonotype: The antigen remains undetermined.

For both chains, the TCRalpha and TCRbeta cDNA went through two nested PCRs of approximately 16 and 10 cycles. After re-calling the 5' RACE reads, TCRdb lists one entry per CDR3 protein, DNA absent. Reported are approximately 380,000 distinct CDR3 sequences; the ten largest clones contain approximately 2.4%. The TCR was taken from a human donor with ulcerative colitis or Crohn's disease, or a healthy co-twin of an affected twin (not recorded which). Sequencing input: blood. The J gene is TRBJ1-1, the V gene TRBV7-2; the D call from TCRdb, TRBD1, cannot be confirmed without DNA. The CDR3 protein is CASSSTTGETEAFF.